These 13 T cell receptor beta chains came from one sample sequenced in a study of T cell repertoires in cytomegalovirus infection (dated by TCRdb to between 2018 and 2021). TCRdb names Illumina HiSeq 1500 as the instrument used. TCRdb redid the processing of the public reads, applying fastp at Q25 and MiXCR, and retained in-frame beta chains. Rows merge per CDR3 protein into single entries with the most common DNA and genes. The sample table contains 290,000 or so distinct CDR3 sequences; only one count was recorded for around 25% of them. The ten top clones hold approximately 15% of the sample. The sequencing input was PBMCs. The origin of the receptors is a human donor in good health (CMV status not recorded). Some clones in this sample may be carry-over from other donors' samples.

The genes are TRBV28 and TRBJ1-2; D is uncertain. Trimming removed 3 bases from V and 5 bases from J, with 13 bases in between. The CDR3 contains 14 residues. Germline V lookup: CDR1 MDHEN, CDR2 SYDVKM. The DNA of the CDR3 is TGTGCCAGCAGTTTGTCCGACCGGTGGTATGGCTACACCTTC. It is translated as CASSLSDRWYGYTF.

This chain links TRBV6-1 with TRBJ1-1; TRBD1 is a possible D gene (5 bases). From germline, CDR1 is MNHNS and CDR2 SASEGT. The CDR3 spans 14 residues. V gave up 6 bases and J gave up 3 bases, with 14 bases separating them. Here the CDR3 reads CASRGLRTDTEAFF. In DNA, the CDR3 is TGTGCCAGCAGGGGGCTTCGGACTGACACTGAAGCTTTCTTT.

This sequence joins TRBV28 and TRBJ1-6, with D tentatively TRBD1 (5 bases). Looked up from germline, CDR1 is MDHEN and CDR2 is SYDVKM. V dropped 5 bases and J dropped 5 bases, with 10 bases sitting between them. The CDR3 runs 14 residues. CDR3 residues: CASSGAQNNSPLHF. The CDR3 bases are TGTGCCAGCAGTGGGGCCCAAAATAATTCACCCCTCCACTTT.

In its sample, this clonotype was seen many times. The chain uses TRBV7-2 and TRBJ2-1, with TRBD2 matching over 11 bases. The germline V gene encodes CDR1 SGHTA and CDR2 FQGNSA. The CDR3 has 15 residues. The ends lost 6 bases at V and 8 bases at J; junction bases unmatched: 9. In DNA form, the CDR3 reads TGTGCCAGCAGGTCGGGCCTAGCGGGGGGAGATGAGCAGTTCTTC. The encoded protein is CASRSGLAGGDEQFF.

A word on this clonotype: The junction differs from germline at one of its ends, possibly a read error. The genes are TRBV28 and TRBJ2-7; D is undetermined. Germline CDR1 reads MDHEN; CDR2 reads SYDVKM. The CDR3 is 15 amino acids. This CDR3 reads CASSLRGSTSYGQYF. In DNA, the CDR3 is TGTGCCAGCAGTTTAAGAGGTTCCACTTCCTACGGGCAGTACTTC.

The genes are TRBV4-2 and TRBJ1-6, with 7 bases matching TRBD1. The CDR3 loop spans 17 amino acids. Germline CDR1 reads LGHNA; CDR2 reads YNFKEQ. With V trimmed by 4 bases and J by 4 bases, 10 bases remained unmatched. CDR3 in amino acids: CASSLTKGAAYNSPLHF. The DNA of the CDR3 is TGTGCCAGCAGCCTTACAAAGGGGGCAGCTTATAATTCACCCCTCCACTTT.

The rearrangement uses TRBV7-9 and TRBJ2-5, with 8 bases matching TRBD1. Trimming took 5 bases from V and 1 from J; bases not matched to a gene: 9. This CDR3 region has 16 residues. Per the germline V gene, CDR1 is SEHNR and CDR2 is FQNEAQ (reference sequence). As DNA, the CDR3 is TGTGCCAGCAGCACCCAGGGGGCGGTGCGCCAAGAGACCCAGTACTTC. It translates to CASSTQGAVRQETQYF.

This chain uses TRBV12-3 or TRBV12-4 with TRBJ1-4; D might be TRBD1 (5 bases). Trimming stripped 3 bases from V and 8 bases from J, with 13 bases between. The CDR3 runs to 14 residues. The CDR3 nucleotides read TGTGCCAGCAGTTTCCCAGGGCTAGGGGAAAAACTGTTTTTT. Translating gives CASSFPGLGEKLFF.

This clonotype was recorded many times. This chain links TRBV7-2 with TRBJ1-3, with D unresolved. The length of the CDR3 is 16 residues. Germline V CDR1 and CDR2: SGHTA, FQGNSA. Trimming cost V 5 bases and J 0 bases, with 14 bases left between them. The DNA of the CDR3 is TGTGCCAGCAGCCCGGCACAAGTCACCTCTGGAAACACCATATATTTT. Translating it yields CASSPAQVTSGNTIYF. The full variable domain, rest sourced from reference TRBV7-2 and TRBJ1-3, is GAGVSQSPSNKVTEKGKDVELRCDPISGHTALYWYRQSLGQGLEFLIYFQGNSAPDKSGLPSDRFSAERTGGSVSTLTIQRTQQEDSAVYLCASSPAQVTSGNTIYFGEGSWLTVV.

The J gene is TRBJ2-7, the V gene TRBV18; 8 bases line up with TRBD2. CDR3 length: 17 amino acids. Germline lookup yields CDR1 KGHSH and CDR2 LQKENI. V was clipped by 1 base and J by 2 bases; unmatched bases: 10. The CDR3 protein is CASSPRQAGGSPYEQYF. CDR3 DNA sequence: TGTGCCAGCTCACCACGGCAGGCGGGAGGAAGCCCCTACGAGCAGTACTTC.

In its sample, this clonotype was seen a few times. The rearrangement uses TRBV7-6 and TRBJ1-4; D remains ambiguous. The CDR3 has 15 amino acids. Trimming removed 2 bases at V and 1 base at J, with 8 bases between. Looked up from germline, CDR1 is SGHVS and CDR2 is FNYEAQ. CDR3 region: CASSLLTRTNEKLFF. The CDR3 nucleotides read TGTGCCAGCAGCTTATTGACTCGAACTAATGAAAAACTGTTTTTT. Combining the CDR3 with reference TRBV7-6 and TRBJ1-4 gives the whole variable domain GAGVSQSPRYKVTKRGQDVALRCDPISGHVSLYWYRQALGQGPEFLTYFNYEAQQDKSGLPNDRFSAERPEGSISTLTIQRTEQRDSAMYRCASSLLTRTNEKLFFGSGTQLSVL.

This clonotype was detected once. The rearrangement joins TRBV24-1 to TRBJ2-2; D is perhaps TRBD2 (6 bases). With 5 bases removed from V and 7 bases from J, the gap between germline ends came to 19 bases. Germline CDR1 and CDR2: KGHDR and SFDVKD. The CDR3 length is 16 residues. CDR3 in DNA: TGTGCCACCAGTGCCCCCGGGCCGGGAGACGGCGGGGAGCTGTTTTTT. Its translation is CATSAPGPGDGGELFF.

The chain recombines TRBV7-3 with TRBJ2-7; D not certain. V was cut by 0 bases and J by 7 bases, with 7 bases left in between. The CDR3 runs to 12 residues. CDR1 is SGHTA, CDR2 FQGTGA, per germline. The CDR3 region is CASSLTPEEQYF. In DNA, the CDR3 is TGTGCCAGCAGCTTAACCCCTGAAGAGCAGTACTTC.